This T cell receptor beta chain was recovered during a study of cytomegalovirus exposure and HLA in healthy donors. General study points: Cytomegalovirus-associated status was assigned to 150 or so TCR beta chains.

Looked up from germline, CDR1 is SGHNT and CDR2 is YENEEA. The CDR3 extends over 15 amino acids. The V and J ends lost 1 base and 2 bases, in that order; junction bases with no gene match: 1. The protocol was immunoSEQ multiplex PCR, while the TCRdb copy is restricted to in-frame clones and leaves out a portion. This table holds some 66,000 clones, 95% to 97% found once. This clone was detected a few times. Its antigen is still unknown. Sequencing was done on a sample of PBMCs. This clonotype was obtained from a woman aged 18 to 35 in good health and CMV-seropositive. This chain connects TRBV11-3 to TRBJ2-3; TRBD2 matches at 9 bases. The CDR3, as DNA: TGTGCCAGCAGCTTAGTAGCGGGAGACACAGATACGCAGTATTTT. It encodes CASSLVAGDTDTQYF.